The subject of this entry is one T cell receptor (beta chain). As originally analysed: Quantification of nucleated cells was approximated via reference gene primer amplification. The method was immunoSEQ multiplex PCR; TCRdb's version includes in-frame clones alone and lacks a portion of them. The V and J calls and the clone size are those of that table, but D and trimming were determined from the DNA. This sample has under 110,000 clones, with around 87% found just once. This entry belongs to a study of blood T cell repertoires in COVID-19. Across the study: Collection of acute and convalescent COVID-19 samples took place in the United States, Italy and Spain. T cells, B-cell-depleted T cells, or PBMCs supplied cDNA or gDNA.

Germline CDR1 reads MDHEN; CDR2 reads SYDVKM. Trimming stripped 2 bases from V and 6 bases from J, with 13 bases between. This CDR3 region has 15 residues. Sequencing used peripheral blood. This clonotype originated in a woman aged 30 to 39 with acute or convalescent COVID-19. The rearrangement joins TRBV28 to TRBJ1-4; D is ambiguous. DNA for the CDR3: TGTGCCAGCAGTTTACCTCGGCCCCAGGATGAAAAACTGTTTTTT. This sequence encodes CASSLPRPQDEKLFF.